This T cell receptor beta chain was identified during a study of blood T cell repertoires in COVID-19 (dated by TCRdb to about 2020). Describing the broader study: Collaborator samples came from the United States, Italy and Spain and covered acute and convalescent phases of COVID-19. The samples were drawn from two sources: the first 160 participants of the ongoing ImmuneRACE study, and approximately 1,300 subjects contributed by 6 global collaborators. The prospective study material was composed of cDNA or gDNA derived from T cells, B-cell-depleted T cells, or PBMCs. The repertoires were made available in a free public database intended to serve as a resource for research on the immune response to SARS-CoV-2. Where available, HLA class I and class II types were obtained from metadata supplied by the sample provider rather than from assay-based typing. A de-identified subject ID, COVID-19 status, age in years and sex were almost always included in the sample metadata. Subjects who had been exposed to COVID-19, were actively infected with it, or had recovered from it provided the deeply sampled blood TCRbeta repertoires that made up the dataset. Points the paper makes about the study in general: The quantity of clinical and demographic metadata differed by source and by participant and was supplied without curation.

As concerns this clone: Its cognate antigen has yet to be identified. Base qualities are not at hand, and no much larger clone is one base apart.

The immunoSEQ Assay, a bias-controlled multiplex PCR, was used to amplify TCRbeta CDR3 regions from genomic DNA. The paper's processing steps were these. The number of nucleated cells in each sample was estimated by amplification of reference gene primers within the assay. To quantify the absolute abundance of each unique TCRbeta CDR3 rearrangement, sequence reads were collapsed and filtered. For each sample, productive Simpson clonality was calculated by taking the square root of Simpson's diversity index across productive rearrangements. TCRdb carries this immuneACCESS record with in-frame sequences only. Its versions omit some clonotypes, under half of them owing to an unresolved V gene in the studies checked, with the rest unexplained. The V and J calls and clone size are taken from that table; D and trimming were inferred from the DNA. The sample includes 250,000 to 350,000 clones, with over 75% observed a single time. Less than 9.5% of the sample is in the top ten clones.

Another Seattle source contributed samples from volunteer blood donors who had recovered from COVID-19. Collaborating institutions collected whole blood in K2EDTA tubes following their own protocols. For TCRbeta analysis, collaborators shipped samples in one of three forms: frozen whole blood, isolated PBMCs, or DNA extracted from either of those sample types. CDR1 and CDR2 are drawn from the germline V gene: MNHEY, SVGEGT. The CDR3 contains 15 residues, cysteine and phenylalanine counted. Only the CDR3 DNA stays, 45 bases, in frame from base 1. The V and J ends are trimmed by 2 bases and 0 bases, leaving 7 bases between them.

The origin of this receptor is a woman aged 50 to 60 who had recovered from COVID-19. Sequencing used peripheral blood. This chain is built from TRBV6-2 or TRBV6-3 and TRBJ1-4; no confident D gene assignment can be made. The bases are TGTGCCAGCAGTTACGTCGGAGCAACTAATGAAAAACTGTTTTTT. The translation is CASSYVGATNEKLFF.